This T cell receptor (beta chain) is drawn from a study of identifying expanded T cells in peripheral blood. Study-wide results and limits: Technical replicates showed roughly 1.2 changed clones; about two weeks 15 to 20; four weeks 19. Across healthy donors, higher total template counts meant significantly greater approximately two-week count variance.

This table comes from immunoSEQ multiplex PCR, and its TCRdb copy is limited to in-frame clones, with some not included. Of over 90,000 clones listed, 88% are singletons. As regards this clone: Its antigen remains unidentified.

Healthy donors had no documented immune events, such as infections, while sampled. V shed 0 bases, J shed 10 bases, and the junction held 5 bases outside the gene matches. There are 13 residues in the CDR3. CDR1 LGHNA and CDR2 YSLEER come from the germline V gene. The sample was blood. The receptor's source is a person aged 18-70 years in good health. J is TRBJ1-1 and V is TRBV4-3, with 7 bases aligning to TRBD1. The CDR3 region is CASSQEESGGAFF. CDR3 nucleotide sequence: TGCGCCAGCAGCCAAGAGGAATCAGGGGGAGCTTTCTTT.